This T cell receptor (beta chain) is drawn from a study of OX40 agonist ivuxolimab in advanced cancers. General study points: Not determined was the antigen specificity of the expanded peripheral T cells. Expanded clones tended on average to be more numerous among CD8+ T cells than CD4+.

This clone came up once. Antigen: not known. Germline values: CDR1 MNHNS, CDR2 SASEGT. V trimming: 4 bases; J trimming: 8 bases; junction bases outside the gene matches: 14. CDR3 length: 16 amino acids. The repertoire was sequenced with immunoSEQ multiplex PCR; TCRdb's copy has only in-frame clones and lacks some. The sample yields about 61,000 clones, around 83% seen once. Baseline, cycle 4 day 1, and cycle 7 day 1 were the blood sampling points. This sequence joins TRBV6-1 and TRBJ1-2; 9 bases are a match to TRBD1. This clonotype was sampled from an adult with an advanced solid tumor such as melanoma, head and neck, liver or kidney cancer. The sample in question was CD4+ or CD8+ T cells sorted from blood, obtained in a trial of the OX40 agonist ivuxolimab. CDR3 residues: CASSALPGQGNQGYTF. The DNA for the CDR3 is TGTGCCAGCAGTGCGCTCCCGGGACAGGGAAACCAAGGCTACACCTTC.